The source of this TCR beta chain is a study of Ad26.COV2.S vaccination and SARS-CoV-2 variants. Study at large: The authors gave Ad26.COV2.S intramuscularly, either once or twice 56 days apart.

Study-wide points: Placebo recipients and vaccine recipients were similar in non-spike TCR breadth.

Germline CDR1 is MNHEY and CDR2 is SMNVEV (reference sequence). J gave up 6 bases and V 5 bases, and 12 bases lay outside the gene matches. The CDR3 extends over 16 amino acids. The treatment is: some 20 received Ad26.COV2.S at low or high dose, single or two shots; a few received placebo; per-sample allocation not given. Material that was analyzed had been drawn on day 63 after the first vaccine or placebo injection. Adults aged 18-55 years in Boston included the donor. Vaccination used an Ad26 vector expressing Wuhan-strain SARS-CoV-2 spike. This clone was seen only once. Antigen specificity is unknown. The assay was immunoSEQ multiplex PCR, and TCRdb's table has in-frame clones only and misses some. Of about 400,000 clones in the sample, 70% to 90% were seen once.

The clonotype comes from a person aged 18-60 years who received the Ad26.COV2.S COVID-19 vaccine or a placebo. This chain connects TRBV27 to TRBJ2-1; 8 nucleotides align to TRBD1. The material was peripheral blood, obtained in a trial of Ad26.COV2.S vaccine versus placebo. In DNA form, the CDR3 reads TGTGCCAGCAGTACGATGACAGGGGCTGGGCCCAATGAGCAGTTCTTC. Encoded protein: CASSTMTGAGPNEQFF.